Below are 2 T cell receptor beta chains sequenced from a single sample in a study of cytomegalovirus exposure and HLA in healthy donors. This PCR relied on a set of 60 Vbeta primers and 13 Jbeta primers. Assay used: immunoSEQ multiplex PCR; TCRdb lists only in-frame clones, some missing. Of some 150,000 clones in the sample, over 60% were seen once. The sequenced sample was PBMCs. All receptors come from a woman in her thirties or forties in good health and CMV-seronegative.

This clone was counted at least ten times. V usage is TRBV11-3 and J usage is TRBJ1-2; the D is unclear. The CDR3 runs 12 residues. V was clipped by 4 bases and J by 8 bases, with 11 bases between them. CDR1 and CDR2 (germline): SGHNT, YENEEA. CDR3 region: CASSSRSSGYTF. CDR3 sequence (DNA): TGTGCCAGCAGCTCACGATCAAGCGGCTACACCTTC. The full variable domain, in which reference TRBV11-3 and TRBJ1-2 provide the parts outside the CDR3, is EAGVVQSPRYKIIEKKQPVAFWCNPISGHNTLYWYLQNLGQGPELLIRYENEEAVDDSQLPKDRFSAERLKGVDSTLKIQPAELGDSAVYLCASSSRSSGYTFGSGTRLTVV.

This clone occurred once. The V gene is TRBV6-1, the J gene TRBJ1-1; D is unresolved. This CDR3 region has 13 residues. Per germline, CDR1 MNHNS and CDR2 SASEGT. Trimming took 5 bases from V and 2 from J, leaving 9 bases between them. CDR3 in amino acids: CASSPNKNTEAFF. The CDR3 nucleotides read TGTGCCAGCAGTCCGAACAAAAACACTGAAGCTTTCTTT.